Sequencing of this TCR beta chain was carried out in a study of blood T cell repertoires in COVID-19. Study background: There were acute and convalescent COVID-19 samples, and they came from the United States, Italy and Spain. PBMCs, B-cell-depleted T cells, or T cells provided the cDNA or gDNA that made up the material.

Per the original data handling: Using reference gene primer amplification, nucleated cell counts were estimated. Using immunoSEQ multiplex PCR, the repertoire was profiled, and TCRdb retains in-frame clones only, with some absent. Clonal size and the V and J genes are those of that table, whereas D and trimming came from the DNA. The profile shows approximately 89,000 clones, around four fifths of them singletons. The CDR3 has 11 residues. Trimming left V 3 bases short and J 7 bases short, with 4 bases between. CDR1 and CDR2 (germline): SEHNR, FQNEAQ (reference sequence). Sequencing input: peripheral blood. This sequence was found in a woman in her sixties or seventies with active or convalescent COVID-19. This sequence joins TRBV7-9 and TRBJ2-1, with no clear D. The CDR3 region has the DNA TGTGCCAGCAGCTTCGGGAATGAGCAGTTCTTC. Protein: CASSFGNEQFF.